This T cell receptor (beta chain) was captured by sequencing in a study of T cell repertoires in cytomegalovirus infection. TCRdb re-derived calls from the reads in MiXCR, one entry per CDR3 protein. The profile covers some 200,000 distinct CDR3 sequences, with roughly 9.8% appearing a single time and approximately 4.3% taken by the ten largest. Per germline, CDR1 MDHEN and CDR2 SYDVKM. Unmatched junction bases numbered 4, after V lost 6 bases and J lost 3 bases. The CDR3 has 15 amino acids. The chain employs TRBV28 and TRBJ2-1, with 11 bases that match TRBD2. The sequence was collected from a human donor in good health (CMV status not recorded). Some clones in this sample may be carry-over from other donors' samples. Sequencing was done on a sample of PBMCs. In nucleotides, the CDR3 is TGTGCCAGCAGCTCTAGCGGGGGGAACTACAATGAGCAGTTCTTC. Amino acids: CASSSSGGNYNEQFF.